Detailed here is one TCR beta chain. This clone was observed a handful of times. Its antigen is still unknown. Base-call qualities are not available, and no considerably larger clone is one nucleotide away. The source of the sample is a study of blood T cell repertoires in COVID-19 (dated by TCRdb to the early 2020s). Regarding the complete study: The collaborator samples originated in the United States, Italy and Spain and spanned the acute and convalescent phases of COVID-19. HLA class I and class II types, where available, came from metadata supplied by the sample provider rather than from assay-based typing. The samples were drawn from two sources: the first 160 participants of the ongoing ImmuneRACE study, and 1,200 or so subjects contributed by 6 global collaborators. The material from the prospective study consisted of cDNA or gDNA derived from T cells, B-cell-depleted T cells, or PBMCs. Sample metadata almost always included a de-identified subject ID, COVID-19 status, age in years and sex. The repertoires were made available in a free public database intended to serve as a resource for research on the immune response to SARS-CoV-2. Subjects who had been exposed to COVID-19, were actively infected with it, or had recovered from it provided the deeply sampled blood TCRbeta repertoires that made up the dataset.

The CDR1 and CDR2 encoded by the germline V gene are SGHVS and FQNEAQ. The V end gives up 1 base and the J end 2 bases, leaving 5 bases in the junction not matched to a gene. Counted from cysteine to phenylalanine, this CDR3 has 17 amino acids. Here the CDR3 DNA is all that survives: 51 bases in frame from base 1. The immunoSEQ Assay, a bias-controlled multiplex PCR, was used to amplify TCRbeta CDR3 regions from genomic DNA. On the authors' methods: The number of nucleated cells in each sample was estimated by amplification of reference gene primers within the assay. To quantify the absolute abundance of each unique TCRbeta CDR3 rearrangement, sequence reads were collapsed and filtered. For each sample, productive Simpson clonality was calculated by taking the square root of Simpson's diversity index across productive rearrangements. Sourced from immuneACCESS, this table was stored by TCRdb with only in-frame sequences that have V and J called. A share of the clones is absent; for the studies checked, an unresolved V gene accounts for under half, and the remainder has no known explanation. V, J and clone size reflect that table, while D and trimming were determined from the DNA. This sample lists some 340,000 clones; 83% were detected once. The ten largest clones add up to approximately 5% of the sample.

The investigation overall reported the following: The quantity of clinical and demographic metadata differed by source and by participant and was supplied without curation.

Participants in the prospective study were enrolled through a virtual design, were aged about 18 to 89 years, and lived in approximately 25 United States geographic areas. To assign participants to cohorts, the prospective study relied on clinical history that participants themselves reported in a screening survey and a study questionnaire. Recovered participants in ImmuneRACE Cohort 3 were defined by two consecutive negative NP/OP PCR tests, clearance by a healthcare professional, or resolution of symptoms. In the prospective study, whole blood, serum and a nasopharyngeal or oropharyngeal swab were collected from each participant by mobile phlebotomists. Participants in the prospective study had the option to provide additional blood draws and questionnaires over a roughly two-month period. Prospective study blood samples were shipped either frozen or at room temperature before DNA extraction.

Sequencing input: PBMCs or T cells enriched from blood (not recorded which). This clonotype was obtained from a woman in her forties or fifties who had recovered from COVID-19. The sequence joins TRBV7-8 to TRBJ2-7, with 13 bases in between that match TRBD2. The sequenced DNA is TGTGCCAGCAGCTTAGGGACTAGCGGGAGCGGGACCTACGAGCAGTACTTC. This is translated as CASSLGTSGSGTYEQYF. The variable domain in full, with residues beyond the CDR3 obtained from the reference TRBV7-8 and TRBJ2-7 genes, is GAGVSQSPRYKVAKRGQDVALRCDPISGHVSLFWYQQALGQGPEFLTYFQNEAQLDKSGLPSDRFFAERPEGSVSTLKIQRTQQEDSAVYLCASSLGTSGSGTYEQYFGPGTRLTVT.